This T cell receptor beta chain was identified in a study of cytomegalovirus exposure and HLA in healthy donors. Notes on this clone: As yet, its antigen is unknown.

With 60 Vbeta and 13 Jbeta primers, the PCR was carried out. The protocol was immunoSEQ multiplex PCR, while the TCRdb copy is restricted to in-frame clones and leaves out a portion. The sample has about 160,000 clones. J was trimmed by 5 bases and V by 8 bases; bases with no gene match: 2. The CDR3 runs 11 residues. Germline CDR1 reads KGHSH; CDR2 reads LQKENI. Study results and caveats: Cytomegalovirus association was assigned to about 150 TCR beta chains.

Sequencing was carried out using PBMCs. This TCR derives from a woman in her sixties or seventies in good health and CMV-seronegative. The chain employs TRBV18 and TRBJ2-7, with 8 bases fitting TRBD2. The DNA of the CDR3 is TGTGCCAGCGCGGGGGGCGACGAGCAGTACTTC. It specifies CASAGGDEQYF.